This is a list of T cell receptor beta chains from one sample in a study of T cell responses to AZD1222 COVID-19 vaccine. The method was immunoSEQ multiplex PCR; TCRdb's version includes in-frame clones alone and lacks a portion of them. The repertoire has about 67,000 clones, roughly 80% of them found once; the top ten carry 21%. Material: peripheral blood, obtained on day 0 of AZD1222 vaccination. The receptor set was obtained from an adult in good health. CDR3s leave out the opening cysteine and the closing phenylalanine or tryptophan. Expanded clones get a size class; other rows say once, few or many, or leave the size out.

ASSTRTERNTEAF	TRBJ1-1	TRBV21-1	.
ASRDGVTEAF	TRBJ1-1	TRBV19	once
AISLAGGSTDTQY	TRBJ2-3	TRBV10-3	.
ASKNRGPVEAF	TRBJ1-1	TRBV6-5	.
ASSVEGLPSYEQY	TRBJ2-7	TRBV9	.
ASSPWTENTEAF	TRBJ1-1	TRBV7-9	.
ASSTQQGLGGYT	TRBJ1-2	TRBV19	.
ASRGQGRDEQY	TRBJ2-7	TRBV6-5	.
SVERRERSYNEQF	TRBJ2-1	TRBV29-1	once
ASSPRAGATGELF	TRBJ2-2	TRBV11-3	.
ASSSGTRRGDTSADTQY	TRBJ2-3	TRBV21-1	.
ASSLVALRYNEQF	TRBJ2-1	TRBV28	.
ASSMGGTDSGNTIY	TRBJ1-3	TRBV5-1	.
ASSGGDRASRYT	TRBJ1-2	TRBV2	.
ASSYLAGGINEQF	TRBJ2-1	TRBV6-2/TRBV6-3	once
ASSPGFGYGYT	TRBJ1-2	TRBV7-9	few
ASSSTLSNQPQH	TRBJ1-5	TRBV3-1/TRBV3-2	.
ASRKTRAGNTIY	TRBJ1-3	TRBV7-9	.
ASSPAGHEQY	TRBJ2-7	TRBV7-2	.
ASSLGQGGQPQH	TRBJ1-5	TRBV5-1	few
ASSESELRVFYEQY	TRBJ2-7	TRBV2	.
ASSPDTDTQY	TRBJ2-3	TRBV28	.
ASSPLIGGNTIY	TRBJ1-3	TRBV7-2	once
ASSDRRFTDTQY	TRBJ2-3	TRBV19	.
ASSLGEHNSPLH	TRBJ1-6	TRBV5-5	once
ASSFGTGDTLSTDTQY	TRBJ2-3	TRBV7-2	.
ASGSGLAEIGSGELF	TRBJ2-2	TRBV12-5	.
ASSSEVLMNTEAF	TRBJ1-1	TRBV7-8	many
ASSFLGQGGGGEQY	TRBJ2-7	TRBV28	.
AIRRQGGDQPQH	TRBJ1-5	TRBV10-3	.
ASSIVPDWNTEAF	TRBJ1-1	TRBV19	.
ASSPDREVF	TRBJ1-1	TRBV28	once
ASSQVDSRDNEQF	TRBJ2-1	TRBV4-3	.
ASRTGQANSPLH	TRBJ1-6	TRBV6-5	.
ASSDNGDRARYEQY	TRBJ2-7	TRBV7-2	.
AIQGGYEQY	TRBJ2-7	TRBV28	.
ASSIGAGYEQY	TRBJ2-7	TRBV19	.
ASSLGGVDTEAF	TRBJ1-1	TRBV4-3	many
ASSQDMRVDAYGYT	TRBJ1-2	TRBV4-3	.
ASSLDGFSGNTIY	TRBJ1-3	TRBV9	.
ASSLGSGYGRNQPQH	TRBJ1-5	TRBV6-2/TRBV6-3	.
ASSLRGSNTGELF	TRBJ2-2	TRBV7-2	.
ASSTPGHPQNEQY	TRBJ2-7	TRBV19	.
ASSQGTTDEQY	TRBJ2-7	TRBV4-3	.
ASSLTYDGEQY	TRBJ2-7	TRBV7-3	.
AWTIGGNQPQH	TRBJ1-5	TRBV30	.
ASSFRTGKEAF	TRBJ1-1	TRBV19	.
ASSSRVTEAF	TRBJ1-1	TRBV13	.
AWRGDMMNTEAF	TRBJ1-1	TRBV30	.
ASRQQGNYGYT	TRBJ1-2	TRBV6-5	few
ASSSGTGPGKLF	TRBJ1-4	TRBV7-6	.
ASSNLGTGELF	TRBJ2-2	TRBV19	.
ASSPSPQGIRNTIY	TRBJ1-3	TRBV18	.
ASSLASGGPTGELF	TRBJ2-2	TRBV5-1	once
ASSHGDGGYGYT	TRBJ1-2	TRBV4-1	few